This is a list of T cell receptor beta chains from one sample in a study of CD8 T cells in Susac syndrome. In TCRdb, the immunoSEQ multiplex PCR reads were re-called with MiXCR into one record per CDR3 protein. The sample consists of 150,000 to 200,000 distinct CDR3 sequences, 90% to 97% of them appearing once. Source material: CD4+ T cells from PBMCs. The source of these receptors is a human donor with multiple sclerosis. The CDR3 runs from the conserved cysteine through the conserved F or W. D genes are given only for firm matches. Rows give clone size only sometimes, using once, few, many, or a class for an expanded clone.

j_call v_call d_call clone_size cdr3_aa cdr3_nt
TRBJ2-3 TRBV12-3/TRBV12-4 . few CASTQRGSTDTQYF TGTGCCAGCACTCAAAGGGGCAGCACAGATACGCAGTATTTT
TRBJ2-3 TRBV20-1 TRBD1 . CSASLGDRGTDTQYF TGCAGTGCTAGTCTGGGGGACAGGGGAACAGATACGCAGTATTTT
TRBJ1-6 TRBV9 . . CASSATGFDSPLHF TGTGCCAGCAGCGCCACAGGGTTTGATTCACCCCTCCACTTT
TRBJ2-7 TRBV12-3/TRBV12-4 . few CASSATSEQYF TGTGCCAGCAGTGCTACTTCCGAGCAGTACTTC
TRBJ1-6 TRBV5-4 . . CASSLERINSPLHF TGTGCCAGCAGCTTAGAACGGATAAATTCACCCCTCCACTTT
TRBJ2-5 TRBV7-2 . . CASSLGEETQYF TGTGCCAGCAGCCTTGGGGAGGAGACCCAGTACTTC
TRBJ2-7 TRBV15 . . CATSIGTPSYEQYF TGTGCCACCAGCATCGGGACACCGTCCTACGAGCAGTACTTC
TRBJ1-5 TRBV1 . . CTSSRAETDHSNQPQHF TGCACCAGCAGCCGGGCCGAGACGGACCATAGCAATCAGCCCCAGCATTTT
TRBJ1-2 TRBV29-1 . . CSVEEGVAGYTF TGCAGCGTTGAGGAGGGGGTGGCTGGCTACACCTTC
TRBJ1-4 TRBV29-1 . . CSVRRNEKLFF TGCAGCGTTCGACGAAATGAAAAACTGTTTTTT
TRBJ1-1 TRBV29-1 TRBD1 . CSVVGRQGATEAFF TGCAGCGTTGTTGGCCGACAGGGGGCAACTGAAGCTTTCTTT
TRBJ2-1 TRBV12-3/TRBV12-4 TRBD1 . CASSPGDRVSYNEQFF TGTGCCAGCAGTCCAGGGGACAGGGTCTCCTACAATGAGCAGTTCTTC
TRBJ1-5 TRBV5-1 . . CASSLGEFDNQPQHF TGCGCCAGCAGTCTAGGGGAATTTGACAATCAGCCCCAGCATTTT
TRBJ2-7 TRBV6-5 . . CASRPGTPAYEQYF TGTGCCAGCAGGCCCGGGACACCCGCCTACGAGCAGTACTTC
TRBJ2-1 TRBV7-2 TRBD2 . CASSPGTSGVLDEQFF TGTGCCAGCAGCCCCGGGACTAGCGGGGTCCTCGATGAGCAGTTCTTC
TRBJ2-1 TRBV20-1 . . CSARGPSYNEQFF TGCAGTGCTAGAGGACCCTCCTACAATGAGCAGTTCTTC
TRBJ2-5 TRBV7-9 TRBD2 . CASSSREDF TGTGCCAGCAGCTCCCGGGAGGACTTC
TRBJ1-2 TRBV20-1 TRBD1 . CSAGTAAPGYGYTF TGCAGTGCTGGGACAGCCGCCCCTGGCTATGGCTACACCTTC
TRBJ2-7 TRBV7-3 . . CASSLFRGSEQYF TGTGCCAGCAGCTTATTCAGGGGTAGCGAGCAGTACTTC
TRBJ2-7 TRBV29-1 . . CSVGRDGSSYEQYF TGCAGCGTGGGCCGGGACGGTAGCTCCTACGAGCAGTACTTC
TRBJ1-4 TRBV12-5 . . CASGGSGSDEKLFF TGTGCTAGTGGCGGTTCGGGTAGTGATGAAAAACTGTTTTTT
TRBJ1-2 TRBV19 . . CASGNGYTF TGTGCCAGTGGTAATGGCTACACCTTC
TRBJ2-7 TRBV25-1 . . CASSEPVPFGKEQYF TGTGCCAGCAGTGAACCCGTTCCCTTCGGGAAAGAGCAGTACTTC
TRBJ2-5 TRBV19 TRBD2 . CASAAGRQETQYF TGTGCCAGCGCAGCGGGGAGACAAGAGACCCAGTACTTC
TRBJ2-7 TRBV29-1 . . CSVRAGYGEQYF TGCAGCGTTCGAGCTGGATACGGCGAGCAGTACTTC
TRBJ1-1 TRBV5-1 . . CASSAGRVVVPNTEAFF TGCGCCAGCAGCGCGGGCAGGGTCGTGGTTCCAAACACTGAAGCTTTCTTT
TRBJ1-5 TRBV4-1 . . CASSQDSGPNQPQHF TGCGCCAGCAGCCAAGATTCGGGGCCCAATCAGCCCCAGCATTTT
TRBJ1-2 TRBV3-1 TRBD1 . CASSQADRAVGYTF TGTGCCAGCAGCCAAGCAGACAGGGCGGTCGGCTACACCTTC
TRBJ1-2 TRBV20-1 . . CSAPPDGGYGYTF TGCAGTGCTCCACCGGACGGCGGCTATGGCTACACCTTC
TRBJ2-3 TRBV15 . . CATSRDAAKDTQYF TGTGCCACCAGCAGAGATGCGGCAAAAGATACGCAGTATTTT
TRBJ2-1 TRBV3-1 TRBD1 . CASSPRDRGREQFF TGTGCCAGCAGCCCCCGGGACAGGGGGCGGGAGCAGTTCTTC
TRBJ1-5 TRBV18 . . CASSEQGGQPQHF TGTGCCAGCTCAGAACAGGGTGGTCAGCCCCAGCATTTT
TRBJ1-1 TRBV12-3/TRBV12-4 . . CASSALGTTEAFF TGTGCCAGCAGTGCGCTCGGGACAACTGAAGCTTTCTTT
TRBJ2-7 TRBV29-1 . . CSVTGRSYEQYF TGCAGCGTGACCGGACGCTCCTACGAGCAGTACTTC
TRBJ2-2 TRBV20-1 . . CSATRGTGELFF TGCAGTGCTACCAGGGGCACCGGGGAGCTGTTTTTT
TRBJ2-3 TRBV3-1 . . CASSQAGSDTQYF TGTGCCAGCAGCCAAGCAGGGTCAGATACGCAGTATTTT
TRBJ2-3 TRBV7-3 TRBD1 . CASSPQGGAQGAKQYF TGTGCCAGCAGCCCCCAGGGCGGGGCTCAGGGGGCTAAACAGTATTTT
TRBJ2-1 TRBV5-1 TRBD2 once CASSYGLAGTSYNEQFF TGCGCCAGCAGCTACGGACTAGCGGGGACCTCCTACAATGAGCAGTTCTTC
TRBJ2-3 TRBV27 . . CASSEAFFGVDTQYF TGTGCCAGCAGCGAGGCTTTCTTTGGCGTGGATACGCAGTATTTT
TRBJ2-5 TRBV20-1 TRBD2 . CSALRLAGARETQYF TGCAGTGCCCTGAGACTAGCGGGGGCCAGGGAGACCCAGTACTTC
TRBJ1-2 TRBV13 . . CASSLAGTYGYTF TGTGCCAGCAGCTTAGCGGGAACCTATGGCTACACCTTC